This TCR beta chain was captured by sequencing in a study of shared clonotypes between healthy human individuals. This clone appeared once. The antigen is undetermined. Researchers ran the assay at a deep level. Method: immunoSEQ multiplex PCR; TCRdb's copy keeps in-frame clones and lacks some. The sample records some 2,100,000 clones, 85% to 95% being singletons. The study's findings and limits: For naive CD4 cells, roughly 5.5% of clonotypes were shared across a handful of donors. How much donors shared clonotypes was expected to be affected by sequencing depth.

Trimming took off 2 bases at V and 7 bases at J, with 9 bases between the two ends. CDR3 size: 13 residues. Germline assignment: CDR1 MNHEY and CDR2 SMNVEV (reference sequence). CD8 cells classed as naive were CD45RO-negative and positively selected for CCR7, excluding terminally differentiated effector memory CD45RA+ cells. The donor cohort consisted entirely of Caucasian adults residing in Nashville, Tennessee. What was sequenced was naive CD8+ T cells from PBMCs. The chain combines TRBV27 with TRBJ1-5; D might be TRBD1 (5 bases). This receptor was taken from a young man in good health. Some clones in this sample may be carry-over from other donors' samples. The CDR3, as DNA: TGTGCCAGCAGTTTAGGCAGGGCCCAGCCCCAGCATTTT. It encodes CASSLGRAQPQHF.